The present T cell receptor (beta chain) was sequenced within a study of shared clonotypes between healthy human individuals. The data were produced by immunoSEQ multiplex PCR, yet TCRdb's version contains in-frame clones alone and is incomplete. The profile shows 2 million to 3 million clones, approximately 93% of them singletons. J lost 3 bases, V lost 5 bases, and 4 bases had no gene match. Germline V CDR1 and CDR2: SGHTA, FQGNSA. The CDR3 is 14 residues long. Memory CD4+ cells were the fraction left after CD45RA+ naive selection. For this clone: Its target is not known.

Study results and caveats: Rarefaction curves obtained for sorted subsets showed sequencing incomplete despite large depth. The genetic and exposure-history diversity represented was limited by few donors. Non-shared clonotypes were found to have lower generation probabilities than the clonotypes that were shared by all four of the sorted-subset donors.

Sequencing was done on a sample of naive CD4+ T cells from PBMCs. This sample's subset: CD45RA+ positively selected. The sequence was obtained from a man between 18 and 29 years old in good health. Some clones in this sample may be carry-over from other donors' samples. The chain has TRBV7-2 and TRBJ2-7; 10 nucleotides match TRBD2. The CDR3 DNA sequence: TGTGCCAGCAGCCCGGGACTAGCGCACTACGAGCAGTACTTC. Residues: CASSPGLAHYEQYF.